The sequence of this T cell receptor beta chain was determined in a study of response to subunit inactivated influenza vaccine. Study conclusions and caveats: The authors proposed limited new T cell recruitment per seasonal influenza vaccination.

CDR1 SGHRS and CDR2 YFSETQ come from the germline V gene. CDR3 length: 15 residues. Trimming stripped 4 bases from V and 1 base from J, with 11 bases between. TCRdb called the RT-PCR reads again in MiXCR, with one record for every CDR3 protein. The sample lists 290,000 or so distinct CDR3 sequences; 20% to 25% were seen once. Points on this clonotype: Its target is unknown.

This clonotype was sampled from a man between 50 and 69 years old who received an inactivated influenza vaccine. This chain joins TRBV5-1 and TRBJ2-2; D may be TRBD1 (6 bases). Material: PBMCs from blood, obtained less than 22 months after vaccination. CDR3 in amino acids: CASSRDTMNTGELFF. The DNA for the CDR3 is TGCGCCAGCAGCCGGGACACCATGAACACCGGGGAGCTGTTTTTT.